This entry concerns a single TCR beta chain. This clone was counted only a few times. Its cognate antigen has yet to be identified. Per-base qualities were not stored, and no clone one base away is much larger. In the paper's terms, the treatment or condition label means: randomized to nivolumab then ipilimumab (arm A) or the reverse (arm B). None of the patients in the trial had previously been given DNA-damaging chemotherapy. Live CD3+CD8+ cells negative for CD19 and CD56 were sorted from thawed PBMCs on a FACS Aria II flow cytometer. Samples came from patients with melanoma in CheckMate 064, a randomized, open-label phase II trial of sequential checkpoint blockade. Leukapheresis was used to collect peripheral blood mononuclear cells, which were then purified with Ficoll-Paque and frozen in human serum with roughly 9.8% DMSO. Purity of sorted blood CD3+CD8+ cells was verified at >95% immediately after sorting, followed by DNA extraction.

This sample is drawn from a study of sequential checkpoint blockade in melanoma (dated by TCRdb to 2018 to 2020). Turning to the overall study: Using 1:1 randomization, the trial assigned patients either to first-line nivolumab followed by ipilimumab (arm A) or to ipilimumab followed by nivolumab (arm B). Maintenance nivolumab came after each of the two trial sequences. Summary of the overall study and its limitations: The response-prediction model combining TCR metrics and mutation burden needs validation in larger, independent patient cohorts.

V is cut back by 0 bases and J by 3 bases, with 3 bases in the junction unmatched. From the cysteine up to the phenylalanine, the CDR3 has a length of 15 residues. Only CDR3 DNA remains: 45 bases, in frame from the first base. CDR1 SGDLS and CDR2 YYNGEE were looked up in the germline V gene. TCRbeta CDR3 regions were immunosequenced from genomic DNA with the immunoSEQ Assay. Genomic DNA was amplified by bias-controlled multiplex PCR before high-throughput sequencing. In the authors' own workflow: To quantify the absolute abundance of each unique TCRbeta CDR3 region, the sequences were collapsed and filtered. Clonality, defined as 1 minus Pielou's evenness, was calculated using productive rearrangements only. Clones with significantly greater frequencies in on-treatment versus baseline samples were identified using a previously published method. Not all clones reach the TCRdb copy of this immuneACCESS table, which keeps in-frame sequences only. Checked studies attribute under half of the gap to unresolved V genes and leave the rest unexplained. D and trimming were read from the DNA, whereas the V and J calls and clone size are those reported in that table. Within this sample are tens of thousands of clones, with less than 75% of them counted one time only. The leading ten clones occupy approximately 18% of the sample.

The chain uses TRBV9 and TRBJ2-1, with 7 middle bases fitting TRBD2. This receptor was obtained from a human donor with melanoma. The sample was CD8+ T cells sorted from blood (inferred from file names), taken from a patient given nivolumab and ipilimumab in sequence. The CDR3 region: CASSVGWGGYNEQFF. The DNA sequence is given as TGTGCCAGCAGCGTAGGGTGGGGGGGCTACAATGAGCAGTTCTTC.